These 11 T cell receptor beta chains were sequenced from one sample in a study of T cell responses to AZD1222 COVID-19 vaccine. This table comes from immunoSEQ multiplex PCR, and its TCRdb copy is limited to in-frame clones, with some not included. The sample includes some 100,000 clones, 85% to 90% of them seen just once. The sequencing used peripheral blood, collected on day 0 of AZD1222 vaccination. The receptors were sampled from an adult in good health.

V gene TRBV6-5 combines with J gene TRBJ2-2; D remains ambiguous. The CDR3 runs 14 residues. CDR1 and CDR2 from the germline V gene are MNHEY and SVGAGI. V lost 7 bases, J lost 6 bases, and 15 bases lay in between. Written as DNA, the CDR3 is TGTGCCAGCACCGCGGTATACCCACCCGGGGAGCTGTTTTTT. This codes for CASTAVYPPGELFF.

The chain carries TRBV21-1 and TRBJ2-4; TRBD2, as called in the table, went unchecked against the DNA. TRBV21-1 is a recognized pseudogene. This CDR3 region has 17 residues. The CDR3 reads CASSKGWRGGLKNIQYF. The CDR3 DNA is TGTGCCAGCAGCAAAGGATGGAGGGGCGGGCTCAAAAACATTCAGTACTTC.

The CDR3 nucleotides are TGTGCCAGCAGCCCGGGGGACTTTGGAAACACCATATATTTT. Protein: CASSPGDFGNTIYF. V and J are TRBV3-1 (or the pseudogene TRBV3-2) and TRBJ1-3; TRBD1 might be the D (5 bases). CDR3 length: 14 amino acids. Trimming took 4 bases from V and 3 from J, leaving 10 bases between them. Germline V CDR1 and CDR2: LGHDT, YNNKEL (reference sequence).

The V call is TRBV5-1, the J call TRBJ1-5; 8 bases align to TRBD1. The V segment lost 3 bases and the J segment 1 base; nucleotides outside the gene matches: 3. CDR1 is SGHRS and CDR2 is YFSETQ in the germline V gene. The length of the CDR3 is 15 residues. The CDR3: CASSSGGESNQPQHF. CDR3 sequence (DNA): TGCGCCAGCAGCTCAGGGGGCGAAAGCAATCAGCCCCAGCATTTT.

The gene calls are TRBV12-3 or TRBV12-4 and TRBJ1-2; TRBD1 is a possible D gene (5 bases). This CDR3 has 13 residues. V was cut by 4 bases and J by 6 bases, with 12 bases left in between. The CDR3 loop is CASSSDKRDGYTF. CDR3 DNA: TGTGCCAGCAGTTCGGACAAGAGGGATGGCTACACCTTC.

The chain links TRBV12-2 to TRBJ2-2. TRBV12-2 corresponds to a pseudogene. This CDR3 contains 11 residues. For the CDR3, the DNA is TGTGCAAGTCGCGATGGCGGGGAGCTGTTTTTT. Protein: CASRDGGELFF.

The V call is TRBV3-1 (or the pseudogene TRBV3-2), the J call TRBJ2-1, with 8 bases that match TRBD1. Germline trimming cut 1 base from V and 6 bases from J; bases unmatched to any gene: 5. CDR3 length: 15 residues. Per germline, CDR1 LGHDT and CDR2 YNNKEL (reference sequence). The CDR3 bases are TGTGCCAGCAGCCAAGTACCGACAGGGGCCAATGAGCAGTTCTTC. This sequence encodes CASSQVPTGANEQFF.

CDR3 in amino acids: CASSSAGLGSYGYTF. The CDR3 bases are TGTGCCAGCAGCTCCGCGGGGCTCGGGAGCTATGGCTACACCTTC. The V gene is TRBV11-2, the J gene TRBJ1-2, with TRBD1 as a possible D gene (5 bases). Trimming took off 4 bases at V and 4 bases at J, with 16 bases between the two ends. CDR1 is SGHAT, CDR2 FQNNGV, per germline. The CDR3 runs 15 residues.

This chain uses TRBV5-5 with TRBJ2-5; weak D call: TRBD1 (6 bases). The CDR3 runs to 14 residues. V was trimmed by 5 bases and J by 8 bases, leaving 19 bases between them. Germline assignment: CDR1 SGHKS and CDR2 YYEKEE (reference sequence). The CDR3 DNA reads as TGTGCCAGCAGAAGTCAGGGGCCCGCCGGAACCCAGTACTTC. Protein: CASRSQGPAGTQYF.

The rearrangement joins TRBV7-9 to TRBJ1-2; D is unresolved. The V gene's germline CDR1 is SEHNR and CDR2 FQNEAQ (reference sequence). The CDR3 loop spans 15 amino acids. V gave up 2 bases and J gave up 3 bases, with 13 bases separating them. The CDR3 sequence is CASSLSQVAYYGYTF. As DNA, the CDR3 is TGTGCCAGCAGCTTAAGTCAGGTGGCCTACTATGGCTACACCTTC.

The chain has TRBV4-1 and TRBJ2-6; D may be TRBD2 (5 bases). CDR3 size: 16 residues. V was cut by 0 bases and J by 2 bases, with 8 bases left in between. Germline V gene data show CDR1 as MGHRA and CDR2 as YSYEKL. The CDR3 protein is CASSQDRGTGANVLTF. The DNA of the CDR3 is TGCGCCAGCAGCCAAGATCGGGGAACTGGGGCCAACGTCCTGACTTTC.